The sequence of this T cell receptor (beta chain) was determined in a study of long-term antiretroviral therapy in people with HIV (dated by TCRdb to between 2022 and 2023). At the level of the whole study: The earliest samples were collected approximately a decade before the 2015 WHO recommendation for immediate ART, a period when ART was typically delayed until CD4 counts fell. Whether ART initiation and durable HIV suppression were associated with changes in peripheral blood TRB repertoire composition and diversity was tested in a retrospective serial study. A total of around 190 cryopreserved PBMC samples came from approximately 30 adults with confirmed HIV infection and were collected serially over a mean of about 6 years (range 1-12). About a third of the roughly 30 participants with HIV were female. No cross-contamination during QIAcube processing was seen in test extractions of a monoclonal T-cell line run alongside 33 polyclonal samples. Results and caveats for the whole study, not just this receptor: Starting ART was linked to a significant rise in TRB diversity, yet even with long-term ART the diversity remained significantly lower than in transplant donor controls. The samples were dated from about 2004 to 2018, and the ART regimens that were used may be less effective than current ART regimens. Unsorted PBMC were profiled instead of sorted CD4+ and CD8+ T cells because pre-ART samples had limited cell numbers. The repertoire was dominated across all time points by expanded TRB clones identified before ART initiation, although this dominance was seen to fluctuate and to decrease in many PLHIV after ART. Compared with controls, HIV repertoires had narrower CDR3 length ranges, and the network structure pointed to an antigen-experienced repertoire that shifted only slightly toward naive after ART. Limited PBMC availability meant only the TCR beta chain was sequenced, without alpha chain pairing. No data were available on ART adherence, viral resistance or therapy changes, limiting inferences about post-ART repertoire changes.

The CDR1 and CDR2 encoded by the germline V gene are SNHLY and FYNNEI. Its CDR3 holds 10 amino acids, cysteine through phenylalanine. CDR3 DNA is the only sequence kept; it has 30 bases, read in frame from the first base. Cut back by 8 bases and 9 bases, the V and J ends lie 8 bases apart. The immunoSEQ hsTCRB v3.0 assay was used at survey level resolution for TRB variable region sequencing. The target sequencing depth for TRB was roughly 35,000-55,000 T-cell genomes per sample. An Illumina MiSeq with a v3 150-cycle kit was used to sequence the pooled TRB libraries. The published analysis was carried out like this. Repertoire analysis was performed in R inside a reproducible Nextflow workflow that covered QC, data transformation and analysis. Custom analyses were implemented in LymphoSeq2, an R package for AIRR-Seq data exploration. A handful of samples that produced fewer than 5000 total TRB sequences were removed, so some 190 HIV repertoires were analyzed. Among the 170 to 200 retained HIV repertoires, under 65 were collected before ART initiation and roughly 130 after ART initiation. Repertoires were downsampled to 5000 TRB nucleotide sequences, and summary statistics were averaged over 100 downsampling iterations. Only TRB sequences with CDR3 regions of at least seven amino acids were retained for analysis. Diversity was assessed using a clonality score derived from Shannon entropy and using the Gini coefficient. In repertoire networks, the top 5000 CDR3 amino acid sequences were linked whenever an edit distance of one separated two sequences. For TRB CDR3 amino acid sequences, GLIPH2 was used to predict antigen specificity groups and MHC restriction. CDR3 amino acid sequences were matched against VDJdb and McPAS-TCR to flag known CMV, EBV, HIV or tissue antigen associations. Pre-ART, post-ART and control groups were compared with Wilcoxon signed-rank tests and Holm-Bonferroni correction. Here the immuneACCESS table is served through TCRdb, limited to in-frame sequences with V and J called. Missing clones are a known gap in these copies; in checked studies unresolved V genes cover under half, and the rest lacks a known reason. Clone size and V and J calls were adopted from that table, with D and trimming inferred from the DNA. The sample profile shows under 20,000 clones; nearly 80% of them were found once. The ten largest make up about 13% of the sample.

Inclusion was restricted to participants for whom at least one PBMC sample before ART initiation and at least two post-ART samples were available. Every participant with HIV received treatment in the United States of America. Before DNA extraction, cryopreserved samples of about 1-10 million PBMC were thawed and washed. At the time of the earliest PBMC sample for each participant with HIV, ages ranged from 23 to 54 years. PBMC samples were contributed by each participant from 1-4 timepoints before ART initiation and 2-8 timepoints after ART initiation, with a median of 7 samples. Serial HIV viral load, CD4+ T-cell count, ART history and demographic data were obtained for every participant. Genomic DNA was extracted from unsorted PBMC with a Qiagen kit on a QIAcube, processed in batches of 12 samples. Concerning this clone: The antigen this receptor binds is unknown. The input lacks base qualities; no much larger clone sits a single base away.

The receptor comes from a woman aged 40 to 50 with HIV. The chain joins TRBV2 to TRBJ2-1; the D gene cannot be resolved reliably. The input for sequencing was unsorted PBMCs, taken about 3.2 years after starting antiretroviral therapy. The DNA is TGTGCCAGCTCTATACGTGAGCAGTTCTTC. This codes for CASSIREQFF.